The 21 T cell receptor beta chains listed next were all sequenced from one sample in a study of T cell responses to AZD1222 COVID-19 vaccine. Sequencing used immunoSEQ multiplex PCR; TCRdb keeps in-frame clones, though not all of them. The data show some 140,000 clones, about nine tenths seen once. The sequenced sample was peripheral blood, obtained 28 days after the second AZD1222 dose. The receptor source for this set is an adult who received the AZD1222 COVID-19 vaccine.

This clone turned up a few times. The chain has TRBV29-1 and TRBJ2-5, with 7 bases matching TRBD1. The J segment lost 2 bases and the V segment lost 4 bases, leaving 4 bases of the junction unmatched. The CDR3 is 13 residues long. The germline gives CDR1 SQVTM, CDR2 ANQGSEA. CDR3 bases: TGCAGCGTTGCCGGGGACAGTCAAGAGACCCAGTACTTC. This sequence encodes CSVAGDSQETQYF.

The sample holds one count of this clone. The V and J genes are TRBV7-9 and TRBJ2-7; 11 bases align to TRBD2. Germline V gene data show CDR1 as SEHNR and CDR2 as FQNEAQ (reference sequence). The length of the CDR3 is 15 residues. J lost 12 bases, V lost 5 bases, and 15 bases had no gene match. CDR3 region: CASSAGTGTSGPRYF. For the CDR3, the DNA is TGTGCCAGCAGCGCAGGCACCGGGACTAGCGGACCTAGGTACTTC.

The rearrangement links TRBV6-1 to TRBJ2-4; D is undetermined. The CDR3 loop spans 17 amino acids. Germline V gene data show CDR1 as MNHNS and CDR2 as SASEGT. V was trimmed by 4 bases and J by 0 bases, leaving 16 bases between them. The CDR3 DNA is TGTGCCAGCAGTGCAGGTTTAGATCCCTTAGCCAAAAACATTCAGTACTTC. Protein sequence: CASSAGLDPLAKNIQYF.

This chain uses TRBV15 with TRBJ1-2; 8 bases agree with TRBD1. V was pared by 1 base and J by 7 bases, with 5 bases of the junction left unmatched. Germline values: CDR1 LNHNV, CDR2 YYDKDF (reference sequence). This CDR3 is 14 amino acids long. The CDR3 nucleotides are TGTGCCACCAGCAGAGGGACAGGGTTCTCTGGCTACACCTTC. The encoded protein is CATSRGTGFSGYTF.

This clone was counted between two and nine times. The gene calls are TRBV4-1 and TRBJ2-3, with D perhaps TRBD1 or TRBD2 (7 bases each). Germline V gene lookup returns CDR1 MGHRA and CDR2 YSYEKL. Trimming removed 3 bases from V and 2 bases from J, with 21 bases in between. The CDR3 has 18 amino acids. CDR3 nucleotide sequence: TGCGCCAGCAGCCACCCCCAGGGGGGGGGACGGACCACAGATACGCAGTATTTT. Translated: CASSHPQGGGRTTDTQYF.

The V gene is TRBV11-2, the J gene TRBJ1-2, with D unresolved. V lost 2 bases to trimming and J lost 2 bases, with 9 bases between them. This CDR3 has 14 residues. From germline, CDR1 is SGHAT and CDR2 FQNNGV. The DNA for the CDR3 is TGTGCCAGCAGCTTAACCCGGACCAACTATGGCTACACCTTC. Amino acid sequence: CASSLTRTNYGYTF.

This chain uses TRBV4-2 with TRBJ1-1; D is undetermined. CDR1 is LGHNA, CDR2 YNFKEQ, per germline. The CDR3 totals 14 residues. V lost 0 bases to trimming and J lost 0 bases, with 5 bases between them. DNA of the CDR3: TGTGCCAGCAGCCAAGATGGCCTGAACACTGAAGCTTTCTTT. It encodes CASSQDGLNTEAFF.

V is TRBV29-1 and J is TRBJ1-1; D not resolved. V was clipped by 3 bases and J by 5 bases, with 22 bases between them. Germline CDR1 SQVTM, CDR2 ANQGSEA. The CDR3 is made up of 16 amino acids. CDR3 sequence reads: CSVDIGSRISLTEAFF. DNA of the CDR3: TGCAGCGTTGACATAGGGTCTCGAATAAGTCTTACTGAAGCTTTCTTT.

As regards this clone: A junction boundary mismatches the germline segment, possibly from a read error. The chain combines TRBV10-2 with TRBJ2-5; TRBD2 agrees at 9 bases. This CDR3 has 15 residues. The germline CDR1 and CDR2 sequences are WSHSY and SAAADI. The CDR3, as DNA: TGCGCCAGCTGTGAACGGCGGGGGGGGTCGGAGACCCAGTACTTC. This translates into CASCERRGGSETQYF.

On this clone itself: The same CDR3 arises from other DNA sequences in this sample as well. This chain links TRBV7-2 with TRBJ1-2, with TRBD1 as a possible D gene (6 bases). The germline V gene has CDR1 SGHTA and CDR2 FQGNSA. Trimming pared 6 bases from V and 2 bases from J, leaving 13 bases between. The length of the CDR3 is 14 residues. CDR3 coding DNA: TGTGCCAGCAGTCCAGGCCAGGGGAACTATGGCTACACCTTC. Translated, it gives CASSPGQGNYGYTF.

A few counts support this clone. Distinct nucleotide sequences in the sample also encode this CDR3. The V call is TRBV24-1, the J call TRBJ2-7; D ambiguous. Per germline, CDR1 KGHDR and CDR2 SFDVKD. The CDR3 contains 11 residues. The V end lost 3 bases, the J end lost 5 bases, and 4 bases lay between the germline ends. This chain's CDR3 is CATSDGDEQYF. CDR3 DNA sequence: TGTGCCACCAGTGATGGGGACGAGCAGTACTTC.

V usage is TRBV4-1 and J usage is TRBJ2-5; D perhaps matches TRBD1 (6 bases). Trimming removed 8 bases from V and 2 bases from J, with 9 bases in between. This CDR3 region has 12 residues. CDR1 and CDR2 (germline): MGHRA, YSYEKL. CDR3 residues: CASGQLQETQYF. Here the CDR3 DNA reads TGCGCCAGCGGACAGCTACAAGAGACCCAGTACTTC.

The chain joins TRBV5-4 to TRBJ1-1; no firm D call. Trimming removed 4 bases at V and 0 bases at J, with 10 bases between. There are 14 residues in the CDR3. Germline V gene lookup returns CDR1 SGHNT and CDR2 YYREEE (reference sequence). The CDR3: CASSPGSMNTEAFF. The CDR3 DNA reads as TGTGCCAGCAGCCCCGGTAGCATGAACACTGAAGCTTTCTTT. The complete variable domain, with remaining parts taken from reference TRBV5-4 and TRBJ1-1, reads ETGVTQSPTHLIKTRGQQVTLRCSSQSGHNTVSWYQQALGQGPQFIFQYYREEENGRGNFPPRFSGLQFPNYSSELNVNALELDDSALYLCASSPGSMNTEAFFGQGTRLTVV.

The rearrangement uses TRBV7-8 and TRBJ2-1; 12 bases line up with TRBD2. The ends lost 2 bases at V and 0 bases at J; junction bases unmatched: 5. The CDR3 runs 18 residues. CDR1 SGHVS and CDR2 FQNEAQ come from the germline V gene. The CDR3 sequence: CASSLLAGGLSSYNEQFF. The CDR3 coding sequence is TGTGCCAGCAGCTTACTAGCGGGAGGGTTAAGCTCCTACAATGAGCAGTTCTTC. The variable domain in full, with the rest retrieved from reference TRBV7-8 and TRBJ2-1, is GAGVSQSPRYKVAKRGQDVALRCDPISGHVSLFWYQQALGQGPEFLTYFQNEAQLDKSGLPSDRFFAERPEGSVSTLKIQRTQQEDSAVYLCASSLLAGGLSSYNEQFFGPGTRLTVL.

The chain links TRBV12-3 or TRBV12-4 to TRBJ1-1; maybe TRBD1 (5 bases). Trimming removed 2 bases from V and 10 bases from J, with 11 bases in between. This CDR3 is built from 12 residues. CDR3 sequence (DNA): TGTGCCAGCAGTTTAAGGGCAGGGCGAGCTTTCTTT. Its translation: CASSLRAGRAFF.

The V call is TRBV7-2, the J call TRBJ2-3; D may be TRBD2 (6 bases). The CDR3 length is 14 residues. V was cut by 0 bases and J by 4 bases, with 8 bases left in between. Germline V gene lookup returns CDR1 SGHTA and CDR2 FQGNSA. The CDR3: CASSLARRADTQYF. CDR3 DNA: TGTGCCAGCAGCTTAGCGCGGAGGGCAGATACGCAGTATTTT.

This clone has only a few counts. CDR3 DNA sequence: TGTGCCAGCACCACCTGGACAGGGAGGGGCACTGAAGCTTTCTTT. Its protein product is CASTTWTGRGTEAFF. This sequence joins TRBV2 and TRBJ1-1; 8 nucleotides match TRBD1. The V and J ends lost 7 bases and 4 bases, in that order; junction bases with no gene match: 11. Germline V gene data show CDR1 as SNHLY and CDR2 as FYNNEI. There are 15 residues in the CDR3.

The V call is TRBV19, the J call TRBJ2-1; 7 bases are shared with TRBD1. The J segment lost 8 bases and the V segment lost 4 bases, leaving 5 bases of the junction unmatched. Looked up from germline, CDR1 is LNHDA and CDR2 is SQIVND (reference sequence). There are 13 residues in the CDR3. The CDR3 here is CASSTTQGDEQFF. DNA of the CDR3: TGTGCCAGTAGTACCACTCAGGGGGATGAGCAGTTCTTC.

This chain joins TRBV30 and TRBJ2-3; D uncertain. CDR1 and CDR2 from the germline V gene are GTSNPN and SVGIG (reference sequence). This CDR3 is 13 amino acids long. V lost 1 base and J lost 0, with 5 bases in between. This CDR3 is CAWSGSSTDTQYF. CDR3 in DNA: TGTGCCTGGAGTGGGTCCAGCACAGATACGCAGTATTTT.

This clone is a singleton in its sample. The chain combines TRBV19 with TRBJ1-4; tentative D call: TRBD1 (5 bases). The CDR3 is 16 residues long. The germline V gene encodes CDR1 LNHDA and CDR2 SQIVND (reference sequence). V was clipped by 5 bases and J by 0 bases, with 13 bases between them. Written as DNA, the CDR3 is TGTGCCAGTAGTGGACAAACAGGAGCAACTAATGAAAAACTGTTTTTT. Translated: CASSGQTGATNEKLFF.

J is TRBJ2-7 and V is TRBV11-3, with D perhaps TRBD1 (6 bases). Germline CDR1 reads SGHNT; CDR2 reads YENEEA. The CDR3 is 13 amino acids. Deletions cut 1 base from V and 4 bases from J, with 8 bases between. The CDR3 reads CASSLATGYEQYF. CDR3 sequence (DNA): TGTGCCAGCAGCTTAGCGACAGGTTACGAGCAGTACTTC.